These 20 T cell receptor beta chains were all obtained from the same sample, sequenced in a study of cytomegalovirus exposure and HLA in healthy donors. The primer mix had 60 Vbeta and 13 Jbeta primers. Sequenced by immunoSEQ multiplex PCR; TCRdb stores in-frame clones only, minus some. The table shows 90,000 to 120,000 clones, with under 85% occurring only once. The sample was PBMCs. These receptors all come from a male donor in good health and CMV-seronegative.

This clone appeared a single time. The chain has TRBV7-6 and TRBJ2-7; 9 bases align to TRBD2. V lost 5 bases to trimming and J lost 1 base; unmatched junction nucleotides: 9. CDR3 length equals 16 residues. Germline lookup yields CDR1 SGHVS and CDR2 FNYEAQ. The CDR3 spells CASSRTSGPISYEQYF. The CDR3 nucleotides are TGTGCCAGCAGCAGAACTAGCGGGCCAATATCCTACGAGCAGTACTTC.

The V and J genes are TRBV7-4 and TRBJ2-7, with unresolved D. Looked up from germline, CDR1 is SGHVT and CDR2 is SQSDAQ. The CDR3 is 15 residues long. V was trimmed by 1 base and J by 0 bases, leaving 10 bases between them. CDR3 in DNA: TGTGCCAGCAGCTTAGGTAAAACAGACTCCTACGAGCAGTACTTC. This codes for CASSLGKTDSYEQYF.

J is TRBJ1-3 and V is TRBV2, with TRBD1 matching 9 bases. The CDR3 is made up of 15 amino acids. V shed 6 bases and J 1 base; nucleotides not matched to a gene: 4. Germline CDR1 is SNHLY and CDR2 is FYNNEI. The CDR3 reads CASRLDRGSGNTIYF. CDR3 in DNA: TGTGCCAGCAGACTAGACAGGGGGTCTGGAAACACCATATATTTT.

The rearrangement uses TRBV4-1 and TRBJ2-5; 15 nucleotides agree with TRBD2. With 4 bases clipped from V and 2 bases from J, the junction kept 8 bases outside the gene matches. Germline V CDR1 and CDR2: MGHRA, YSYEKL. This CDR3 has 18 residues. Here the CDR3 DNA reads TGCGCCAGCAGCCCCCGGACTAGCGGGAGGGCCCTTCAAGAGACCCAGTACTTC. Protein: CASSPRTSGRALQETQYF.

The genes are TRBV28 and TRBJ2-1; D may be TRBD1 (6 bases). Germline CDR1 and CDR2: MDHEN and SYDVKM. Deletions cut 2 bases from V and 1 base from J, with 6 bases between. The CDR3 totals 14 residues. The CDR3 sequence: CASSLRGSYNEQFF. The CDR3 nucleotides read TGTGCCAGCAGTTTAAGGGGGTCCTACAATGAGCAGTTCTTC.

This clone was counted between two and nine times. The rearrangement uses TRBV28 and TRBJ1-5; 7 positions agree with TRBD1. There are 14 residues in the CDR3. The ends lost 7 bases at V and 3 bases at J; junction bases unmatched: 6. CDR1 and CDR2 (germline): MDHEN, SYDVKM. In DNA, the CDR3 is TGTGCCAGCACCTATCAGGGGGACAATCAGCCCCAGCATTTT. Translation: CASTYQGDNQPQHF. Combining the CDR3 with reference TRBV28 and TRBJ1-5 gives the whole variable domain DVKVTQSSRYLVKRTGEKVFLECVQDMDHENMFWYRQDPGLGLRLIYFSYDVKMKEKGDIPEGYSVSREKKERFSLILESASTNQTSMYLCASTYQGDNQPQHFGDGTRLSIL.

J is TRBJ2-7 and V is TRBV7-9; D might be TRBD2 (6 bases). The germline CDR1 and CDR2 sequences are SEHNR and FQNEAQ (reference sequence). The length of the CDR3 is 12 residues. Trimming removed 5 bases at V and 3 bases at J, with 8 bases between. The CDR3 nucleotides read TGTGCCAGCAGCCAGGGACTCTACGAGCAGTACTTC. Its translation is CASSQGLYEQYF.

This rearrangement joins TRBV18 to TRBJ1-5; D unclear. V gave up 1 base and J gave up 0 bases, with 7 bases separating them. Germline assignment: CDR1 KGHSH and CDR2 LQKENI. The CDR3 has 15 amino acids. The CDR3 bases are TGTGCCAGCTCACCACTCAGTTATAGCAATCAGCCCCAGCATTTT. Translation gives CASSPLSYSNQPQHF.

The chain employs TRBV4-1 and TRBJ2-5; D perhaps matches TRBD1 (5 bases). The J call may be wrong; the DNA end is better matched by TRBJ2-7. CDR3 length equals 16 residues. Germline lookup yields CDR1 MGHRA and CDR2 YSYEKL. The CDR3 DNA sequence: TGCGCCAGCAGCCAGATAGTCCCTAGGGGCTCCTACGAGCAGTACTTC. Residues: CASSQIVPRGSYEQYF.

The V and J genes are TRBV15 and TRBJ2-7; D is unclear. Germline V gene lookup returns CDR1 LNHNV and CDR2 YYDKDF (reference sequence). The CDR3 extends over 12 amino acids. Trimming took off 0 bases at V and 12 bases at J, with 12 bases between the two ends. The CDR3 loop is CATSRDDQARYF. The CDR3 DNA sequence: TGTGCCACCAGCAGAGATGATCAGGCCCGGTACTTC.

The rearrangement joins TRBV2 to TRBJ2-5, with 8 nucleotides matching TRBD2. V was clipped by 8 bases and J by 3 bases; unmatched bases: 5. The CDR3 extends over 13 amino acids. Germline V CDR1 and CDR2: SNHLY, FYNNEI. CDR3 in DNA: TGTGCCAGCTTGGGCGGGAGGAAAGAGACCCAGTACTTC. Translated: CASLGGRKETQYF.

V gene TRBV5-6 combines with J gene TRBJ1-2, with 7 bases aligning to TRBD1. With V trimmed by 4 bases and J by 8 bases, 5 bases remained unmatched. Germline lookup yields CDR1 SGHDT and CDR2 YYEEEE. The CDR3 is made up of 12 amino acids. The chain's CDR3 is CASSTTGYGYTF. The CDR3 nucleotides read TGTGCCAGCAGCACGACAGGGTACGGCTACACCTTC.

This clone was detected a few times. The gene calls are TRBV4-2 and TRBJ1-6; 11 positions agree with TRBD1. V shed 0 bases and J 9 bases; nucleotides not matched to a gene: 4. The CDR3 length is 16 residues. CDR1 is LGHNA and CDR2 is YNFKEQ in the germline V gene. This CDR3 reads CASSQDRGTGGSPLHF. The CDR3 DNA reads TGTGCCAGCAGCCAAGATAGGGGGACAGGGGGTTCACCCCTCCACTTT.

This sequence joins TRBV5-1 and TRBJ2-7; 8 nucleotides agree with TRBD1. The CDR3 has 17 amino acids. J lost 4 bases, V lost 1 base, and 13 bases had no gene match. The V gene's germline CDR1 is SGHRS and CDR2 YFSETQ. Written as DNA, the CDR3 is TGCGCCAGCAGCTTGAAAGCCGACAGGGGATGGTTTTACGAGCAGTACTTC. The encoded protein is CASSLKADRGWFYEQYF.

The chain combines TRBV28 with TRBJ2-7, with 7 nucleotides matching TRBD2. Germline assignment: CDR1 MDHEN and CDR2 SYDVKM. The CDR3 extends over 16 amino acids. V was clipped by 6 bases and J by 0 bases; unmatched bases: 11. The CDR3 DNA sequence: TGTGCCAGCAGCGAACTCGGGGGGTTACACTCCTACGAGCAGTACTTC. Translation gives CASSELGGLHSYEQYF.

The gene calls are TRBV28 and TRBJ1-2, with D unclear. The V end was cut by 6 bases, the J end by 0 bases, with 8 bases between. Germline V gene lookup returns CDR1 MDHEN and CDR2 SYDVKM. This CDR3 has 13 amino acids. The CDR3 here is CASSARSNYGYTF. CDR3 DNA sequence: TGTGCCAGCAGCGCACGGTCTAACTATGGCTACACCTTC.

The V gene is TRBV2, the J gene TRBJ1-1; D call uncertain. Germline lookup yields CDR1 SNHLY and CDR2 FYNNEI. This CDR3 is built from 13 residues. V was pared by 2 bases and J by 5 bases, with 9 bases between. CDR3 amino acids: CASSEFGRTEAFF. The CDR3 DNA follows: TGTGCCAGCAGTGAATTTGGGAGGACTGAAGCTTTCTTT.

This clone was found a few times. The chain employs TRBV29-1 and TRBJ2-2, with a possible D match to TRBD2 (6 bases). V gave up 6 bases and J gave up 6 bases, with 11 bases separating them. The CDR3 is 12 amino acids. Germline V gives CDR1 SQVTM, CDR2 ANQGSEA. DNA of the CDR3: TGCAGCGTGAGAGGAGGGGCCGGGGAGCTGTTTTTT. This codes for CSVRGGAGELFF.

The J gene is TRBJ2-7, the V gene TRBV2, with TRBD2 matching over 7 bases. CDR1 and CDR2 (germline): SNHLY, FYNNEI. J lost 0 bases, V lost 4 bases, and 6 bases had no gene match. The CDR3 spans 15 residues. In DNA form, the CDR3 reads TGTGCCAGCAGTGGGATTAGCGGGCGCTCCTACGAGCAGTACTTC. Amino acid sequence: CASSGISGRSYEQYF.

CDR3 sequence (DNA): TGCAGCGTTGAAGGCGGGACCTACAATGAGCAGTTCTTC. Protein: CSVEGGTYNEQFF. V gene TRBV29-1 combines with J gene TRBJ2-1; weak D call: TRBD2 (6 bases). Looked up from germline, CDR1 is SQVTM and CDR2 is ANQGSEA. The CDR3 loop spans 13 amino acids. V gave up 1 base and J gave up 2 bases, with 6 bases separating them.